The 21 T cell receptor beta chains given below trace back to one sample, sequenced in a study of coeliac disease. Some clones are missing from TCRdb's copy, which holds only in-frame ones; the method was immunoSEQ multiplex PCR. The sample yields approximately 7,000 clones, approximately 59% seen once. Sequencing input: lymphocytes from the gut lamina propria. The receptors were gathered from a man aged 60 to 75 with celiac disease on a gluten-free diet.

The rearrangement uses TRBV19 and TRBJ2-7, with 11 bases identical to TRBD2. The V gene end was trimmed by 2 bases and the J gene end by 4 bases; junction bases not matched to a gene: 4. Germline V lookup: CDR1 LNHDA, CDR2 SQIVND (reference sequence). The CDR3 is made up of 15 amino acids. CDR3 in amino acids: CASSISLAGGYEQYF. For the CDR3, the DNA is TGTGCCAGTAGTATAAGCCTAGCGGGGGGTTACGAGCAGTACTTC.

The CDR3 is CASSFSLGGSNTEAFF. CDR3 sequence (DNA): TGTGCCAGCAGCTTTAGTCTTGGGGGCTCAAACACTGAAGCTTTCTTT. The chain couples TRBV27 to TRBJ1-1, with D tentatively TRBD1 (6 bases). Trimming took off 6 bases at V and 2 bases at J, with 19 bases between the two ends. The CDR3 is 16 residues long. In germline, CDR1 is MNHEY, CDR2 SMNVEV (reference sequence).

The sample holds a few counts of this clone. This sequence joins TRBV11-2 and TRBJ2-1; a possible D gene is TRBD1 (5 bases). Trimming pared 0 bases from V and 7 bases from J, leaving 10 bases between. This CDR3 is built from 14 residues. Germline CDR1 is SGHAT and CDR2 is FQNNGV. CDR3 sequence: CASSLDKGRNEQFF. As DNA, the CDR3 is TGTGCCAGCAGCTTAGACAAGGGGCGGAATGAGCAGTTCTTC.

This CDR3 is CASRKTGLNQPQHF. The CDR3 DNA reads as TGTGCCAGCAGAAAGACAGGCCTGAATCAGCCCCAGCATTTT. This sequence joins TRBV28 and TRBJ1-5; possibly TRBD1 for D (6 bases). From germline, CDR1 is MDHEN and CDR2 SYDVKM. Trimming took 6 bases from V and 4 from J, leaving 13 bases between them. The CDR3 consists of 14 residues.

CDR3 DNA sequence: TGTGCCAGCAGTTTTCAGGGGGGAAGCACTGAAGCTTTCTTT. Encoded protein: CASSFQGGSTEAFF. The rearrangement links TRBV27 to TRBJ1-1, with 7 bases that match TRBD1. Losses at the gene ends were 3 bases for V and 4 bases for J; bases not matched to a gene: 5. The CDR3 covers 14 residues. In germline, CDR1 is MNHEY, CDR2 SMNVEV (reference sequence).

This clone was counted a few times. CDR3 nucleotide sequence: TGTGCCAGTAGTATAGACGTCTATGGCTACACCTTC. This codes for CASSIDVYGYTF. The V and J genes are TRBV19 and TRBJ1-2; D remains ambiguous. The germline V gene encodes CDR1 LNHDA and CDR2 SQIVND (reference sequence). The V end was cut by 0 bases, the J end by 4 bases, with 3 bases between. CDR3 length: 12 amino acids.

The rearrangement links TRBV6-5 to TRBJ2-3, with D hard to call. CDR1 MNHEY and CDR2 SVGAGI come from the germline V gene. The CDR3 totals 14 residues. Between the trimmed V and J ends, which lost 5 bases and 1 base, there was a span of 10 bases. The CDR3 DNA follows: TGTGCCAGCAGTCTTCGACACCGCACAGATACGCAGTATTTT. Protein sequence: CASSLRHRTDTQYF.

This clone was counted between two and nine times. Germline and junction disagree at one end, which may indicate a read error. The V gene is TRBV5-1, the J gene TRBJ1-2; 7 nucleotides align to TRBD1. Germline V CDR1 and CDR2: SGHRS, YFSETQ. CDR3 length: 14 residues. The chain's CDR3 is CASSLGQSNYGYTF. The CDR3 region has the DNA TGCGCCAGCAGTTTGGGACAGTCGAACTATGGCTACACCTTC.

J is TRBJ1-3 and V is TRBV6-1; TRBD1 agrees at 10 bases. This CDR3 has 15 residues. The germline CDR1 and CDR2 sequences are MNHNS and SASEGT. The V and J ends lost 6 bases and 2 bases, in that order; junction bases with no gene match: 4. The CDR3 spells CASRDRGGPGNTIYF. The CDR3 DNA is TGTGCCAGCAGGGACAGGGGGGGGCCTGGAAACACCATATATTTT.

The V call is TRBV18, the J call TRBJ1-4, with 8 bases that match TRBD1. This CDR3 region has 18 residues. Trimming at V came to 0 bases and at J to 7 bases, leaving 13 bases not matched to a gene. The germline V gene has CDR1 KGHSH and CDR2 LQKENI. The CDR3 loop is CASSPPSSGGREGEKLFF. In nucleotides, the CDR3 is TGTGCCAGCTCACCACCGTCCTCAGGGGGCAGGGAAGGTGAAAAACTGTTTTTT.

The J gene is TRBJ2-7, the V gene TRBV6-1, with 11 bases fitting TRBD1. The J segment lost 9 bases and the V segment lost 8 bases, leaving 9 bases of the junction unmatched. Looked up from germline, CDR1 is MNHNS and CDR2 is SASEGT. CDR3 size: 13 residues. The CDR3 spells CASRDRGNSVQYF. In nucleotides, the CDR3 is TGTGCCAGCCGGGACAGGGGGAATTCGGTGCAGTACTTC.

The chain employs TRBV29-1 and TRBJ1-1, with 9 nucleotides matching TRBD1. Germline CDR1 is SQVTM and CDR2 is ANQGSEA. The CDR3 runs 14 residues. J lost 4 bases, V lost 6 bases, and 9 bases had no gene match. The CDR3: CSVTGTGFSTEAFF. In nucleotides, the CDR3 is TGCAGCGTGACCGGGACAGGGTTCTCCACTGAAGCTTTCTTT.

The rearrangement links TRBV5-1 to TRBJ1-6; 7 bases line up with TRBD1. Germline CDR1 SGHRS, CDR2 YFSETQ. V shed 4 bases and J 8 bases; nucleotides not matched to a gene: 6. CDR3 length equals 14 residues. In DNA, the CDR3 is TGCGCCAGCAGCCAGGGGGTAAGGGATTCACCCCTCCACTTT. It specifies CASSQGVRDSPLHF.

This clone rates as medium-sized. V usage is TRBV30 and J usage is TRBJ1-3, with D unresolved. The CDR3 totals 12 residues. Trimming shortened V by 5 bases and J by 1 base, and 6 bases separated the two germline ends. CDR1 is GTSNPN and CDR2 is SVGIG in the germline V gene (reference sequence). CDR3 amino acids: CAWGGSGNTIYF. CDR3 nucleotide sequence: TGTGCCTGGGGAGGGTCTGGAAACACCATATATTTT.

CDR3 residues: CAWSVLLAGGYNEQFF. The CDR3 DNA follows: TGTGCCTGGAGTGTACTCCTAGCGGGGGGGTACAATGAGCAGTTCTTC. V is TRBV30 and J is TRBJ2-1, with TRBD2 identical over 12 bases. Germline CDR1 and CDR2: GTSNPN and SVGIG (reference sequence). CDR3 length equals 16 residues. The ends lost 0 bases at V and 4 bases at J; junction bases unmatched: 4.

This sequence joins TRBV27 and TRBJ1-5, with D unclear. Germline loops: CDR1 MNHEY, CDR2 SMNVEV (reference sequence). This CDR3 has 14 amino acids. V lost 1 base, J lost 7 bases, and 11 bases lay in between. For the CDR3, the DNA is TGTGCCAGCAGTTTATGGGAGGGCGGGCAGCCCCAGCATTTT. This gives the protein CASSLWEGGQPQHF.

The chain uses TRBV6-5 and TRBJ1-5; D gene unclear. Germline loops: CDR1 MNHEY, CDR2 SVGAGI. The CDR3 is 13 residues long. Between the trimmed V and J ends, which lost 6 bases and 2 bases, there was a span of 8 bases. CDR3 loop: CASRQEGNQPQHF. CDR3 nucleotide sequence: TGTGCCAGCAGGCAGGAAGGCAATCAGCCCCAGCATTTT.

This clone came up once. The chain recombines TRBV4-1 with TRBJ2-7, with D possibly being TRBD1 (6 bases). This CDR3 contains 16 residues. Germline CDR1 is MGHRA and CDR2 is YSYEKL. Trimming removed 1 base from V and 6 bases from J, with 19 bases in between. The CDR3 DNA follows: TGCGCCAGCAGCCAAGGACAGGTCCCAATATGGTCCGAGCAGTACTTC. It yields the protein CASSQGQVPIWSEQYF.

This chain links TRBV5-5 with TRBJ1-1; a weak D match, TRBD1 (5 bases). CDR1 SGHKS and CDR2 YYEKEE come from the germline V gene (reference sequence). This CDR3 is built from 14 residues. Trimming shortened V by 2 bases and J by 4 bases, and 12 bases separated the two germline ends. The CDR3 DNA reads TGTGCCAGCAGCTTTGCAGGGCTAAGCACTGAAGCTTTCTTT. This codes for CASSFAGLSTEAFF.

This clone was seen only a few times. The DNA of the CDR3 is TGCAGTGCGAGGAGGGGTTATGAAGCTTTCTTT. The encoded protein is CSARRGYEAFF. The chain couples TRBV20-1 to TRBJ1-1, with D perhaps matching TRBD1 (5 bases). The germline V and J ends were trimmed by 6 bases and 7 bases, with 12 bases remaining between them. This CDR3 has 11 amino acids. Germline V CDR1 and CDR2: DFQATT, SNEGSKA (reference sequence).

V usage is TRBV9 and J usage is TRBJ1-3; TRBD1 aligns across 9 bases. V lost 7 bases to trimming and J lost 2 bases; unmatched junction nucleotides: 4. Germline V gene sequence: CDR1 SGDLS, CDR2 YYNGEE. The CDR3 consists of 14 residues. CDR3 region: CASGGTGTGNTIYF. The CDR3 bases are TGTGCCAGCGGGGGGACAGGGACTGGAAACACCATATATTTT.